This T cell receptor (beta chain) was recovered during a study of blood T cell repertoires in COVID-19. Study as a whole: The analysed material was cDNA or gDNA that came from T cells, B-cell-depleted T cells, or PBMCs.

Sequenced by immunoSEQ multiplex PCR; TCRdb stores in-frame clones only, minus some. The sample lists 200,000 to 250,000 clones; more than 80% were seen once. The sequenced material came from PBMCs or T cells enriched from blood (not recorded which). The sequence came from a man between 60 and 70 years old who had recovered from COVID-19.

In nucleotides, the CDR3 is TGTGCCAGCAGCTTATCTACAGGACCTCAAGAGACCCAGTACTTC. It yields the protein CASSLSTGPQETQYF. The chain carries TRBV7-9 and TRBJ2-5, with D perhaps matching TRBD1 (5 bases). Germline CDR1 and CDR2: SEHNR and FQNEAQ (reference sequence). The germline V and J ends were trimmed by 2 bases and 2 bases, with 12 bases remaining between them. The CDR3 contains 15 residues.